A selection of T cell receptor beta chains follows, all from one sample in a study of spatial heterogeneity in lung cancer. TCRdb processed the 5' RACE reads anew with MiXCR; each CDR3 protein has one entry. The sample has roughly 120,000 distinct CDR3 sequences; approximately 11% are singletons. The material was PBMCs, obtained at follow-up. The receptors were gathered from a female donor with early-stage non-small cell lung cancer. The CDR3 runs from the conserved cysteine through the conserved F or W. The D gene is left open where the match is weak. Rows may omit the clone size; those that give it use once, few, many or a size class.

j_call d_call clone_size v_call cdr3_aa cdr3_nt
TRBJ2-1 - - TRBV5-1 CASSLTIGGAYNEQFF TGCGCCAGCAGCTTGACGATCGGGGGAGCCTACAATGAGCAGTTCTTC
TRBJ1-6 - many TRBV20-1 CSARDLSGAINNSPLHF TGCAGTGCTAGAGATCTCAGCGGCGCAATAAATAATTCACCCCTCCACTTT
TRBJ2-3 - many TRBV5-6 CASSFLISLTDTQYF TGTGCCAGCAGCTTCTTGATCTCGCTCACAGATACGCAGTATTTT
TRBJ1-4 - few TRBV28 CASQKGLDEKLFF TGTGCCAGTCAAAAGGGGCTGGATGAAAAACTGTTTTTT
TRBJ2-3 TRBD1 few TRBV29-1 CSVDDRVRMDTQYF TGCAGCGTTGACGACAGGGTGCGAATGGATACGCAGTATTTT
TRBJ2-1 TRBD1 many TRBV12-3/TRBV12-4 CASKPDRGLSLSSYNEQFF TGTGCCAGCAAACCCGACAGGGGGCTTTCCTTAAGCTCCTACAATGAGCAGTTCTTC
TRBJ2-1 - few TRBV12-3/TRBV12-4 CASSSLDRETPYNEQFF TGTGCCAGCAGCAGTCTCGACCGGGAGACCCCGTACAATGAGCAGTTCTTC
TRBJ1-2 - many TRBV2 CASRRIQQGATGYTF TGTGCCAGCAGGAGGATTCAGCAGGGAGCCACGGGCTACACCTTC
TRBJ2-7 TRBD2 - TRBV5-1 CASSPPGLAGTYEQYF TGCGCCAGCAGCCCCCCGGGACTAGCGGGAACCTACGAGCAGTACTTC
TRBJ1-2 - - TRBV11-2 CASSLGDNYGYTF TGTGCCAGCAGCTTAGGGGACAACTATGGCTACACCTTC
TRBJ2-1 - - TRBV21-1 CASSKWQAGRGSSYNEQFF TGTGCCAGCAGCAAATGGCAGGCGGGGCGGGGTAGCTCCTACAATGAGCAGTTCTTC
TRBJ2-7 - - TRBV5-1 CASSLTGSRDGYEQYF TGCGCCAGCAGCTTGACGGGGAGCCGGGACGGCTACGAGCAGTACTTC
TRBJ2-7 TRBD1 many TRBV6-5 CASSSAGQGAREQYF TGTGCCAGCAGCTCCGCCGGACAGGGGGCTCGAGAGCAGTACTTC
TRBJ1-1 - few TRBV5-1 CASSKEGPHTEAFF TGCGCCAGCAGCAAGGAGGGTCCTCACACTGAAGCTTTCTTT
TRBJ2-5 - few TRBV7-9 CASSLVSQETQYF TGTGCCAGCAGCTTAGTTAGCCAAGAGACCCAGTACTTC
TRBJ2-1 - - TRBV6-6 CASSPPAIYNEQFF TGTGCCAGCAGCCCCCCCGCCATATACAATGAGCAGTTCTTC
TRBJ2-1 TRBD2 many TRBV3-1 CASSHVTSGSMYNEQFF TGTGCCAGCAGCCACGTAACTAGCGGGAGCATGTACAATGAGCAGTTCTTC
TRBJ2-7 TRBD1 few TRBV5-1 CASRLDRALSYEQYF TGCGCCAGCAGATTGGACAGGGCCCTCTCCTACGAGCAGTACTTC
TRBJ2-1 - - TRBV24-1 CATSDTSYNEQFF TGTGCCACCAGTGACACGTCCTACAATGAGCAGTTCTTC
TRBJ2-7 TRBD1 once TRBV6-1 CASRDRDRGHEQYF TGTGCCAGCAGAGACCGGGACAGGGGGCATGAGCAGTACTTC
TRBJ2-7 - few TRBV5-1 CASRTDGSYEQYF TGCGCCAGCAGGACGGACGGTTCCTACGAGCAGTACTTC
TRBJ2-1 TRBD1 - TRBV12-3/TRBV12-4 CASSPQGAGGYNEQFF TGTGCCAGCAGTCCCCAAGGGGCAGGGGGCTACAATGAGCAGTTCTTC
TRBJ2-3 TRBD2 many TRBV20-1 CSAGLAGKRYTDTQYF TGCAGTGCCGGACTAGCGGGGAAGAGGTACACAGATACGCAGTATTTT
TRBJ2-4 - - TRBV5-1 CASSLEAPTKNIQYF TGCGCCAGCAGCTTAGAAGCACCGACCAAAAACATTCAGTACTTC
TRBJ2-2 - many TRBV7-7 CASSLTGNTGELFF TGTGCCAGCAGCCTGACAGGGAACACCGGGGAGCTGTTTTTT
TRBJ2-2 - - TRBV3-1 CASSQDGGRANTGELFF TGTGCCAGCAGCCAAGATGGGGGTAGGGCGAACACCGGGGAGCTGTTTTTT
TRBJ2-3 - few TRBV29-1 CTGVGTGVALSTDTQYF TGCACGGGGGTCGGTACAGGGGTCGCCCTTAGCACAGATACGCAGTATTTT
TRBJ1-5 TRBD1 few TRBV12-3/TRBV12-4 CASRSGQGFESQHF TGTGCCAGCAGATCGGGACAGGGGTTTGAGTCCCAGCATTTT
TRBJ2-7 TRBD2 - TRBV4-2 CASSVGALAGPYEQYF TGTGCCAGCAGCGTCGGGGCGCTAGCGGGGCCCTACGAGCAGTACTTC
TRBJ2-3 - many TRBV20-1 CSASPSGVSTYTQYF TGCAGTGCTAGCCCTTCCGGAGTTTCCACCTATACGCAGTATTTT
TRBJ1-2 - many TRBV5-1 CASSLEPGGSFSNYGYTF TGCGCCAGCAGCTTGGAACCTGGGGGATCCTTCTCTAACTATGGCTACACCTTC
TRBJ1-1 - few TRBV4-2 CASSQRHNTEAFF TGTGCCAGCAGCCAACGGCATAACACTGAAGCTTTCTTT
TRBJ2-5 TRBD2 many TRBV30 CAWRVGTSSRSETQYF TGTGCCTGGAGGGTAGGGACTAGTTCTAGGTCGGAGACCCAGTACTTC
TRBJ2-7 TRBD1 - TRBV30 CAWSVSGQAEQYF TGTGCCTGGAGTGTAAGCGGACAGGCCGAGCAGTACTTC
TRBJ1-1 - - TRBV7-2 CASSLVGRNTEAFF TGTGCCAGCAGCTTAGTGGGCCGCAACACTGAAGCTTTCTTT
TRBJ2-1 - many TRBV18 CASSPVVGNNEQFF TGTGCCAGCTCACCCGTAGTGGGGAACAATGAGCAGTTCTTC
TRBJ2-1 - - TRBV7-9 CASSPFEGEQFF TGTGCCAGCAGCCCGTTTGAGGGTGAGCAGTTCTTC
TRBJ1-1 - - TRBV28 CASRRRQNTEAFF TGTGCCAGCAGACGGAGGCAGAACACTGAAGCTTTCTTT
TRBJ2-1 TRBD2 - TRBV5-1 CASSTRGLAHEQFF TGCGCCAGCAGCACAAGGGGACTAGCGCATGAGCAGTTCTTC
TRBJ1-2 - few TRBV28 CASRNPGPYGYTF TGTGCCAGCAGAAACCCAGGGCCCTATGGCTACACCTTC
TRBJ2-3 - - TRBV4-3 CASSQDSSLEADTQYF TGCGCCAGCAGCCAAGATTCCTCATTAGAAGCAGATACGCAGTATTTT
TRBJ1-1 TRBD1 many TRBV20-1 CSARQGGMNTEAFF TGCAGTGCCAGACAGGGGGGGATGAACACTGAAGCTTTCTTT
TRBJ2-1 TRBD1 few TRBV4-1 CASSYSGTGGVNNEQFF TGCGCCAGCAGCTACTCCGGGACAGGGGGCGTTAACAATGAGCAGTTCTTC
TRBJ2-1 - many TRBV24-1 CATSVGSASHEQFF TGTGCCACCAGTGTAGGGTCGGCCTCCCATGAGCAGTTCTTC
TRBJ1-6 TRBD1 many TRBV24-1 CATSVPGTDSSYNSPLHF TGTGCCACCAGTGTTCCCGGGACAGACAGCTCCTATAATTCACCCCTCCACTTT